The present T cell receptor beta chain was sequenced within a study of blood T cell repertoires in COVID-19. Germline lookup yields CDR1 MDHEN and CDR2 SYDVKM. The V segment lost 7 bases and the J segment 4 bases; nucleotides outside the gene matches: 10. The CDR3 runs to 16 residues. The study drew participants aged about 18 to 90 years from 20 to 30 US areas. Clones were read by immunoSEQ multiplex PCR, and TCRdb kept only the in-frame ones, dropping some. The sample shows roughly 200,000 clones, approximately 85% of them seen only once. Material: PBMCs or T cells enriched from blood (not recorded which). This TCR was sampled from a man aged 35 to 55 who had recovered from COVID-19. V gene TRBV28 combines with J gene TRBJ2-3; 11 bases align to TRBD1. In DNA, the CDR3 is TGTGCCAGCATACCTACCGCGGGACAGGGGGCAGATACGCAGTATTTT. This codes for CASIPTAGQGADTQYF.